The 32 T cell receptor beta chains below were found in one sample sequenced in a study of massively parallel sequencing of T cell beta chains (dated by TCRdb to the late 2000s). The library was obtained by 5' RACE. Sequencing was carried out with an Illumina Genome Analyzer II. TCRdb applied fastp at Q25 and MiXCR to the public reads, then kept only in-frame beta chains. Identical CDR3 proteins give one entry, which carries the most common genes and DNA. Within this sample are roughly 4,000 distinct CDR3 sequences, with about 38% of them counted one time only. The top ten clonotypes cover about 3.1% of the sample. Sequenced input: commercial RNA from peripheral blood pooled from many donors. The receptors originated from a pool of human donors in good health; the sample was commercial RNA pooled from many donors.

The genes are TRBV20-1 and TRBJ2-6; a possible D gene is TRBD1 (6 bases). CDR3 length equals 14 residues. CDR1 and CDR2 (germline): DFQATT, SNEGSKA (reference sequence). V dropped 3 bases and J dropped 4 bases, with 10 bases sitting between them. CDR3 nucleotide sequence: TGCAGTGCTAGCACAGGGACCGGGGCCAACGTCCTGACTTTC. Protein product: CSASTGTGANVLTF.

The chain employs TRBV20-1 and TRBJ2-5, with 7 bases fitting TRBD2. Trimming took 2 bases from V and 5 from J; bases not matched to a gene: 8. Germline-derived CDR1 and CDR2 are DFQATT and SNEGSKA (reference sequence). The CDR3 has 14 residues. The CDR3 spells CSARTGAGKETQYF. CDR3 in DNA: TGCAGTGCTAGAACCGGAGCGGGGAAGGAGACCCAGTACTTC.

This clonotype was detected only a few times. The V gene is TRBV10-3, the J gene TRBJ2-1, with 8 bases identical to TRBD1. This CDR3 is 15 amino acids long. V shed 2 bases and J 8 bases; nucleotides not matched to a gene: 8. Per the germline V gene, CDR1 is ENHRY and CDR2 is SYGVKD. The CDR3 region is CAISETRTGWDEQFF. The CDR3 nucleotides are TGTGCCATCAGTGAGACCCGGACAGGGTGGGATGAGCAGTTCTTC.

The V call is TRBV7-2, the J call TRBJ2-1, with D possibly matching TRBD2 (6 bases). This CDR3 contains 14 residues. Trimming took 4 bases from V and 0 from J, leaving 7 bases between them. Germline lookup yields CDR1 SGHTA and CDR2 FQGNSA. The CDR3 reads CASSWGVSYNEQFF. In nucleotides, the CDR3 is TGTGCCAGCAGCTGGGGGGTCTCCTACAATGAGCAGTTCTTC.

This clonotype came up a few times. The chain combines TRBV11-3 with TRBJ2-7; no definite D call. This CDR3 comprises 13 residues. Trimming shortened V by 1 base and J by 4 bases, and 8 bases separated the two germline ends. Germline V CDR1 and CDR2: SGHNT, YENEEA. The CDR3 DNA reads TGTGCCAGCAGCTTAGGCCCGGTTTACGAGCAGTACTTC. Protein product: CASSLGPVYEQYF.

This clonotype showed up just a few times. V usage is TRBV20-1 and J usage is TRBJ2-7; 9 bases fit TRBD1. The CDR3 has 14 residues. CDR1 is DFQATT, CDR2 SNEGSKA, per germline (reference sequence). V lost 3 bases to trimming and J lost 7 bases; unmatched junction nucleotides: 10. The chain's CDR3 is CSARRDRDLWEQYF. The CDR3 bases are TGCAGTGCTAGGAGGGACAGGGATTTGTGGGAGCAGTACTTC.

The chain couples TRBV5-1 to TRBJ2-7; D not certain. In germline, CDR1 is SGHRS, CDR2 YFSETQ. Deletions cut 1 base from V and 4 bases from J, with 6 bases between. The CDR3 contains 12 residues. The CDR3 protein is CASSLLVYEQYF. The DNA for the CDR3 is TGCGCCAGCAGCTTGTTGGTTTACGAGCAGTACTTC.

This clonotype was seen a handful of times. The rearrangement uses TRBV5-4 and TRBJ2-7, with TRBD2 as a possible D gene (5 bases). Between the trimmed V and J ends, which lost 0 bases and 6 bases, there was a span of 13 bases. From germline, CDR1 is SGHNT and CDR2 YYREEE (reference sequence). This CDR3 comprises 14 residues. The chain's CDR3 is CASSLEFGIREQYF. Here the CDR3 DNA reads TGTGCCAGCAGCTTGGAATTCGGGATTCGCGAGCAGTACTTC.

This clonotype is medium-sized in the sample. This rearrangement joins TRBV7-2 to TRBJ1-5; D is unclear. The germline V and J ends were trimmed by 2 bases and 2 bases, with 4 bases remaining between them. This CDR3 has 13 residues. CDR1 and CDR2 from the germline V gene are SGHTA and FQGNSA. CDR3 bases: TGTGCCAGCAGCTTACAGGGCAATCAGCCCCAGCATTTT. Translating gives CASSLQGNQPQHF.

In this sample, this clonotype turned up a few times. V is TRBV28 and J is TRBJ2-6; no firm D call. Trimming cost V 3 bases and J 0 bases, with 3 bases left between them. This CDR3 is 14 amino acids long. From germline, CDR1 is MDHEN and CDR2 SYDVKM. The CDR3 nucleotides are TGTGCCAGCAGTTTGCCCTCTGGGGCCAACGTCCTGACTTTC. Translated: CASSLPSGANVLTF.

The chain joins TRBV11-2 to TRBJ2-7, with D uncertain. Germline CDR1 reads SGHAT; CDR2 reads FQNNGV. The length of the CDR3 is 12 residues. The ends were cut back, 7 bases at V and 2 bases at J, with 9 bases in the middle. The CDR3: CASTNQPYEQYF. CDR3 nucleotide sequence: TGTGCCAGCACTAACCAGCCCTACGAGCAGTACTTC.

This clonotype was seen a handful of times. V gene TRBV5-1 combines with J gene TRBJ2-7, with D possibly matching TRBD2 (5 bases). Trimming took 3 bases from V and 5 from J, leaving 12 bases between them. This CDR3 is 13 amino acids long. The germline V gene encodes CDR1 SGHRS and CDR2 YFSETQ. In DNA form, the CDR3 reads TGCGCCAGCAGCTCCTACGGGGAACACGAGCAGTACTTC. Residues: CASSSYGEHEQYF.

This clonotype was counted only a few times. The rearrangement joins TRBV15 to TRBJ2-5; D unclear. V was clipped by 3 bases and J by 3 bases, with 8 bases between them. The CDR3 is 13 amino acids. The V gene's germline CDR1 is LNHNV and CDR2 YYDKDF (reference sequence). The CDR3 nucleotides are TGTGCCACCAGCAGGGCTACGGAAGAGACCCAGTACTTC. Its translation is CATSRATEETQYF.

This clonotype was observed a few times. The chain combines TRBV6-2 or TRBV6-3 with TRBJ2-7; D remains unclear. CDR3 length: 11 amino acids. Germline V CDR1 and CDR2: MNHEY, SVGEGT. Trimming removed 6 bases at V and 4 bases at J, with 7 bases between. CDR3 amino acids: CASRSGYEQYF. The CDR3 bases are TGTGCCAGCAGATCCGGTTACGAGCAGTACTTC.

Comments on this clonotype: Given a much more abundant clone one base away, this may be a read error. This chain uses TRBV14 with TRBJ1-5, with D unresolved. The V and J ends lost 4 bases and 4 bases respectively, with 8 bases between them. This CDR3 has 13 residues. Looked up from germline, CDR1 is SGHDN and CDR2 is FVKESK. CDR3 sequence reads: CASSLDHNQPQHF. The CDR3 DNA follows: TGTGCCAGCAGCCTGGACCATAATCAGCCCCAGCATTTT.

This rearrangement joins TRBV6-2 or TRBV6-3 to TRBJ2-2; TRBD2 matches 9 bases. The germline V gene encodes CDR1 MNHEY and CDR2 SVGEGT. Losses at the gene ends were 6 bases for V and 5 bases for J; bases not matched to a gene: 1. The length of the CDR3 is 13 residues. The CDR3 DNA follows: TGTGCCAGCAGAGCGGGAGGAACCGGGGAGCTGTTTTTT. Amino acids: CASRAGGTGELFF.

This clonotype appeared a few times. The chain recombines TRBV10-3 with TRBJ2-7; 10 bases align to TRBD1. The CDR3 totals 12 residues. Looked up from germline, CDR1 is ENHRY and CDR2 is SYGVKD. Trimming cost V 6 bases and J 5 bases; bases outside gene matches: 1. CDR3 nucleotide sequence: TGTGCCATCAGGGGGACAGGGGACGAGCAGTACTTC. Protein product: CAIRGTGDEQYF.

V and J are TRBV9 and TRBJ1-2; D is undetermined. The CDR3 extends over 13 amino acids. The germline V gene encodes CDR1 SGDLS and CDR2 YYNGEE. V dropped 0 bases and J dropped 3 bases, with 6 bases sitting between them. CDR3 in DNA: TGTGCCAGCAGCGTAGATGCGGACTATGGCTACACCTTC. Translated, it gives CASSVDADYGYTF.

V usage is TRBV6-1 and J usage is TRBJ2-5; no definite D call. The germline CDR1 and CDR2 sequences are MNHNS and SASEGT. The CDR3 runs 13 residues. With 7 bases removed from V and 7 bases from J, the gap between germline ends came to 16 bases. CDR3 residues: CASMSHPFTTQYF. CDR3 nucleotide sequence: TGTGCCAGCATGAGTCACCCCTTCACGACCCAGTACTTC.

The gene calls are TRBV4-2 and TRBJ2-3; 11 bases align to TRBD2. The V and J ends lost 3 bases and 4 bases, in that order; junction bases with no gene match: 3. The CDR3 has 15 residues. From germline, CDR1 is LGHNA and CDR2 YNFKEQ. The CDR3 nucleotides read TGTGCCAGCAGCCAGACGACTAGCGGGGCAGATACGCAGTATTTT. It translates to CASSQTTSGADTQYF.

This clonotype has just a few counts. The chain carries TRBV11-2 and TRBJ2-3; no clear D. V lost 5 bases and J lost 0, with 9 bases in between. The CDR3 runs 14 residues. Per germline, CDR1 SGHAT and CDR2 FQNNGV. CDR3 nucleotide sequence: TGTGCCAGCAGCGTAGGTCAAAGCACAGATACGCAGTATTTT. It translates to CASSVGQSTDTQYF.

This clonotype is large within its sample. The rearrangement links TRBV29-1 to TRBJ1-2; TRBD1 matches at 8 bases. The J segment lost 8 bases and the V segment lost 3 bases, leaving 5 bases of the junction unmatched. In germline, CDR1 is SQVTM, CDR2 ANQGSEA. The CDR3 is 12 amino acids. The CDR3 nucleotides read TGCAGCGTTGACCGGACAGGGCTAGGCTACACCTTC. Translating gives CSVDRTGLGYTF.

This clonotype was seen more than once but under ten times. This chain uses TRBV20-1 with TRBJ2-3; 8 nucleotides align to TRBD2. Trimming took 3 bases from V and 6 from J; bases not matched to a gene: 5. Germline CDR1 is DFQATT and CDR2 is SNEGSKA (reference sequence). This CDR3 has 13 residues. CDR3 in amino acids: CSARDGGVDTQYF. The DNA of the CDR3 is TGCAGTGCTAGGGACGGGGGGGTGGATACGCAGTATTTT.

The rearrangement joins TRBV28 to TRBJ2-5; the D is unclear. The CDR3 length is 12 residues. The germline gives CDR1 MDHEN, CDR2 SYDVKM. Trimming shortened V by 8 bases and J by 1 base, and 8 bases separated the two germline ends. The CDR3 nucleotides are TGTGCCAGCTCTGACACCCAAGAGACCCAGTACTTC. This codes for CASSDTQETQYF.

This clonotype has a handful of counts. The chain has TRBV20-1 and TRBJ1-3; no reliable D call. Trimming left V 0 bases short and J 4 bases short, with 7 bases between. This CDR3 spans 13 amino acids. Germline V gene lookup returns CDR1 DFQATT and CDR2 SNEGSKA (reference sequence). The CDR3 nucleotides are TGCAGTGCTAGAGAGGTCCCAGGAAACACCATATATTTT. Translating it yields CSAREVPGNTIYF.

The CDR3 DNA is TGTGCCAGCTCACCAACTAGCGGCAATGAGCAGTTCTTC. It yields the protein CASSPTSGNEQFF. This sequence joins TRBV18 and TRBJ2-1; 8 nucleotides line up with TRBD2. Germline CDR1 and CDR2: KGHSH and LQKENI. V was pared by 2 bases and J by 6 bases, with 0 bases of the junction left unmatched. This CDR3 has 13 residues.

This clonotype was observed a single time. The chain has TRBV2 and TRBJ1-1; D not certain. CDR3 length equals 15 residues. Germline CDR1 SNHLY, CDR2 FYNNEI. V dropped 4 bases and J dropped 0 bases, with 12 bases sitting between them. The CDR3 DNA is TGTGCCAGCAGTGTAGGCGGGAGTATGAACACTGAAGCTTTCTTT. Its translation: CASSVGGSMNTEAFF. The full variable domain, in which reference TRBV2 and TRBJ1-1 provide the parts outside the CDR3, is EPEVTQTPSHQVTQMGQEVILRCVPISNHLYFYWYRQILGQKVEFLVSFYNNEISEKSEIFDDQFSVERPDGSNFTLKIRSTKLEDSAMYFCASSVGGSMNTEAFFGQGTRLTVV.

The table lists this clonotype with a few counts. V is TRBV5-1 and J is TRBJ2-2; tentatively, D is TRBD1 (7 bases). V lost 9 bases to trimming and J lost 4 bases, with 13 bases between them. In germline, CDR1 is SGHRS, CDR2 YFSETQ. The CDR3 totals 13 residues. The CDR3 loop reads CATRGASTGELFF. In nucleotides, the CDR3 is TGCGCCACCAGGGGGGCTTCCACCGGGGAGCTGTTTTTT.

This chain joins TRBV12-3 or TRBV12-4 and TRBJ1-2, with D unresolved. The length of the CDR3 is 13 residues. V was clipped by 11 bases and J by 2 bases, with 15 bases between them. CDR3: CASKPGINYGYTF. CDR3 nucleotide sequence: TGTGCCTCAAAACCCGGGATAAACTATGGCTACACCTTC.

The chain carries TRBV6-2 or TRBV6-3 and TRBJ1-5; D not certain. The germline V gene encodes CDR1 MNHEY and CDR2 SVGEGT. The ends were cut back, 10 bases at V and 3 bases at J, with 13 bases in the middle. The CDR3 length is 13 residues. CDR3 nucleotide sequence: TGTGCCACCACGGACGGATACAATCAGCCCCAGCATTTT. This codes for CATTDGYNQPQHF.

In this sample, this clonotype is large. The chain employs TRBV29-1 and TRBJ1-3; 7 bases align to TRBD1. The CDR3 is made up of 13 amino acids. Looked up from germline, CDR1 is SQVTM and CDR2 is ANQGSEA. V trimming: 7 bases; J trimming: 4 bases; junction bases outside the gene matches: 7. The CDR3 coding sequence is TGCAGCGGTGTACAGGGGATCGGAAACACCATATATTTT. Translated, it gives CSGVQGIGNTIYF.

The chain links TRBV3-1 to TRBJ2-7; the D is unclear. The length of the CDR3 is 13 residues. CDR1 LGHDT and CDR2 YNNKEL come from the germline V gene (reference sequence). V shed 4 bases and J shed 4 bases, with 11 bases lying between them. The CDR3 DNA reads TGTGCCAGCAGCCCCTCTGACTTTTACGAGCAGTACTTC. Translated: CASSPSDFYEQYF.